These 21 T cell receptor beta chains were sequenced from one sample in a study of identical twins. TCRdb ran MiXCR on the 5' RACE reads and lists one entry per CDR3 protein. The sample has some 500,000 distinct CDR3 sequences; roughly 9.9% are singletons. The same data also contributed to another study, on yellow fever vaccine responses in identical twins.

The sample was PBMCs. All receptors come from a woman between 18 and 30 years old in good health.

In the case of this clonotype: One end of the junction does not line up with germline, which may come from a read error. The rearrangement uses TRBV20-1 and TRBJ2-1; TRBD1 aligns across 11 bases. The CDR3 extends over 16 amino acids. Germline V gives CDR1 DFQATT, CDR2 SNEGSKA (reference sequence). The CDR3 sequence is CCASGQGANTYNEQFF. Written as DNA, the CDR3 is TGCTGTGCTAGTGGACAGGGGGCGAATACCTACAATGAGCAGTTCTTC.

This clonotype appeared a few times. The V gene is TRBV30, the J gene TRBJ1-2; D uncertain. CDR1 is GTSNPN, CDR2 SVGIG, per germline (reference sequence). This CDR3 contains 12 residues. V was trimmed by 1 base and J by 6 bases, leaving 9 bases between them. CDR3 amino acids: CAWSETLDGYTF. The CDR3 DNA reads as TGTGCCTGGAGTGAAACCCTTGATGGCTACACCTTC.

This clonotype occurred many times. This chain uses TRBV4-1 with TRBJ2-1; 8 bases map to TRBD2. The V and J ends lost 4 bases and 9 bases, in that order; junction bases with no gene match: 11. Per the germline V gene, CDR1 is MGHRA and CDR2 is YSYEKL. The CDR3 consists of 15 residues. This CDR3 reads CASSPGEREKVEQFF. Written as DNA, the CDR3 is TGCGCCAGCAGCCCCGGGGAGCGGGAGAAAGTTGAGCAGTTCTTC.

In regard to this clonotype: Relative to the germline gene, one junction end is altered; a read error may explain this. V usage is TRBV6-2 or TRBV6-3 and J usage is TRBJ2-1, with D possibly TRBD2 on 5 matching bases. Germline-derived CDR1 and CDR2 are MNHEY and SVGEGT. The CDR3 is 13 amino acids. This chain's CDR3 is CASSSGLYSEQFF. For the CDR3, the DNA is TGTGCCAGCAGCTCCGGACTCTACAGTGAGCAGTTCTTC.

This clonotype was seen ten or more times. The V call is TRBV20-1, the J call TRBJ2-3, with D perhaps matching TRBD1 (6 bases). The CDR3 is 15 amino acids. V dropped 4 bases and J dropped 3 bases, with 17 bases sitting between them. CDR1 DFQATT and CDR2 SNEGSKA come from the germline V gene (reference sequence). CDR3 nucleotides: TGCAGTGCTATGGCAACAGGGTTAGGGACAGATACGCAGTATTTT. Translation: CSAMATGLGTDTQYF.

There are a few counts of this clonotype. The chain has TRBV3-1 and TRBJ2-5; the match to TRBD2 covers 7 bases. Germline V gene data show CDR1 as LGHDT and CDR2 as YNNKEL (reference sequence). The trim removed 4 bases at V and 2 bases at J, leaving 13 bases unmatched. The CDR3 loop spans 17 amino acids. This chain's CDR3 is CASSLDTRLAGQETQYF. The DNA of the CDR3 is TGTGCCAGCAGCCTTGATACCAGACTAGCTGGGCAAGAGACCCAGTACTTC.

There are a few counts of this clonotype. This chain uses TRBV11-2 with TRBJ1-1; TRBD1 matches at 7 bases. The germline V gene has CDR1 SGHAT and CDR2 FQNNGV. Trimming took 3 bases from V and 11 from J; bases not matched to a gene: 18. This CDR3 is 16 amino acids long. CDR3 region: CASSLGTAATSTGAFF. The CDR3 region has the DNA TGTGCCAGCAGCTTGGGGACAGCCGCAACTTCCACTGGGGCTTTCTTT.

Ten or more counts support this clonotype. V is TRBV4-1 and J is TRBJ2-5, with TRBD2 matching 11 bases. J lost 3 bases, V lost 5 bases, and 5 bases had no gene match. Per the germline V gene, CDR1 is MGHRA and CDR2 is YSYEKL. This CDR3 contains 15 residues. As DNA, the CDR3 is TGCGCCAGCAGCGACCCGGGACTAGCGGAAGAGACCCAGTACTTC. It translates to CASSDPGLAEETQYF.

J is TRBJ1-2 and V is TRBV5-6, with D perhaps TRBD1 (5 bases). The V gene's germline CDR1 is SGHDT and CDR2 YYEEEE. CDR3 length: 15 residues. V lost 0 bases, J lost 3 bases, and 12 bases lay in between. The CDR3 loop is CASSLVALTDYGYTF. Written as DNA, the CDR3 is TGTGCCAGCAGCTTGGTCGCCCTGACAGACTATGGCTACACCTTC.

This clonotype occurred a few times. The chain employs TRBV7-9 and TRBJ2-4; tentatively, D is TRBD1 (5 bases). Germline CDR1 reads SEHNR; CDR2 reads FQNEAQ (reference sequence). The CDR3 length is 15 residues. V was trimmed by 3 bases and J by 4 bases, leaving 13 bases between them. The CDR3 region has the DNA TGTGCCAGCAGCTTGGAGTCTGCAGGGAAAAACATTCAGTACTTC. Its protein is CASSLESAGKNIQYF.

This clonotype showed up just a few times. The rearrangement joins TRBV29-1 to TRBJ2-7; no clear D gene. Trimming left V 5 bases short and J 3 bases short, with 11 bases between. Germline V gives CDR1 SQVTM, CDR2 ANQGSEA. The CDR3 has 12 residues. The CDR3 coding sequence is TGCAGCGTTAAGGGCGGCTACTACGAGCAGTACTTC. Translating gives CSVKGGYYEQYF.

The chain links TRBV28 to TRBJ2-7; the match to TRBD2 covers 7 bases. With 6 bases clipped from V and 2 bases from J, the junction kept 7 bases outside the gene matches. CDR3 length: 14 amino acids. The germline V gene has CDR1 MDHEN and CDR2 SYDVKM. CDR3 region: CASRLRLATYEQYF. CDR3 sequence (DNA): TGTGCCAGCAGATTAAGACTAGCCACCTACGAGCAGTACTTC.

Only a few counts were recorded for this clonotype. V gene TRBV20-1 combines with J gene TRBJ2-3; D remains unclear. With 1 base removed from V and 2 bases from J, the gap between germline ends came to 10 bases. Germline V lookup: CDR1 DFQATT, CDR2 SNEGSKA (reference sequence). The CDR3 extends over 14 amino acids. CDR3 sequence reads: CSARVSMLTDTQYF. The CDR3 nucleotides read TGCAGTGCTAGAGTGTCGATGCTCACAGATACGCAGTATTTT.

This clonotype showed up many times. The J gene is TRBJ2-3, the V gene TRBV4-2; TRBD2 might be the D (5 bases). V gave up 1 base and J gave up 3 bases, with 14 bases separating them. The germline CDR1 and CDR2 sequences are LGHNA and YNFKEQ. The CDR3 has 16 amino acids. CDR3 in amino acids: CASSQVLGDVTDTQYF. For the CDR3, the DNA is TGTGCCAGCAGCCAAGTCCTGGGAGATGTAACAGATACGCAGTATTTT.

V is TRBV6-5 and J is TRBJ2-3; D possibly corresponds to TRBD1 (6 bases). This CDR3 comprises 16 residues. Germline V CDR1 and CDR2: MNHEY, SVGAGI. Trimming took 2 bases from V and 2 from J, leaving 14 bases between them. The CDR3 nucleotides read TGTGCCAGCAGTTACGGCCCCAGGGGAGACACAGATACGCAGTATTTT. It specifies CASSYGPRGDTDTQYF.

The chain carries TRBV5-5 and TRBJ2-3, with TRBD2 identical over 7 bases. Germline lookup yields CDR1 SGHKS and CDR2 YYEKEE (reference sequence). The CDR3 is 16 residues long. J was trimmed by 0 bases and V by 0 bases; bases with no gene match: 4. In DNA form, the CDR3 reads TGTGCCAGCAGCTTGGAAGCGGGGACTAGCACAGATACGCAGTATTTT. It encodes CASSLEAGTSTDTQYF.

This chain connects TRBV3-1 to TRBJ2-5, with TRBD1 matching 10 bases. CDR3 length: 14 amino acids. The trim removed 1 base at V and 6 bases at J, leaving 2 bases unmatched. CDR1 and CDR2 from the germline V gene are LGHDT and YNNKEL (reference sequence). The CDR3 loop is CASSQGQGAKTQYF. The CDR3 DNA follows: TGTGCCAGCAGCCAAGGACAGGGGGCAAAGACCCAGTACTTC.

This clonotype was observed at least ten times. This chain uses TRBV21-1 with TRBJ1-5. TRBV21-1 counts as a pseudogene. The CDR3 covers 19 residues. The CDR3 loop reads CASTTKGVRKRGFNQPQHF. CDR3 DNA sequence: TGTGCCAGCACCACAAAGGGTGTACGGAAGCGAGGGTTCAATCAGCCCCAGCATTTT.

This clonotype was counted only a few times. The rearrangement links TRBV7-2 to TRBJ2-3, with D hard to call. CDR1 is SGHTA and CDR2 is FQGNSA in the germline V gene. V shed 0 bases and J shed 0 bases, with 7 bases lying between them. The CDR3 covers 15 residues. CDR3 amino acids: CASSLALTSTDTQYF. Here the CDR3 DNA reads TGTGCCAGCAGCTTAGCCCTGACTAGCACAGATACGCAGTATTTT.

The chain carries TRBV29-1 and TRBJ1-6; possible D gene TRBD1, 5 bases. The CDR3 is 12 residues long. Trimming removed 4 bases from V and 10 bases from J, with 11 bases in between. Germline V CDR1 and CDR2: SQVTM, ANQGSEA. DNA of the CDR3: TGCAGCGTTGTGGGGGGTCTCTCACCCCTCCACTTT. Translating gives CSVVGGLSPLHF.

Remarks on this clonotype: This may come from a read error, since a much larger clone is one base off. V usage is TRBV12-3 or TRBV12-4 and J usage is TRBJ2-7; D is perhaps TRBD2 (6 bases). The CDR3 contains 13 residues. CDR3 DNA sequence: TGTGTCAGCAGTTTAAGGAGGGCAGACGAGCAGTACTTC. Amino acids: CVSSLRRADEQYF.